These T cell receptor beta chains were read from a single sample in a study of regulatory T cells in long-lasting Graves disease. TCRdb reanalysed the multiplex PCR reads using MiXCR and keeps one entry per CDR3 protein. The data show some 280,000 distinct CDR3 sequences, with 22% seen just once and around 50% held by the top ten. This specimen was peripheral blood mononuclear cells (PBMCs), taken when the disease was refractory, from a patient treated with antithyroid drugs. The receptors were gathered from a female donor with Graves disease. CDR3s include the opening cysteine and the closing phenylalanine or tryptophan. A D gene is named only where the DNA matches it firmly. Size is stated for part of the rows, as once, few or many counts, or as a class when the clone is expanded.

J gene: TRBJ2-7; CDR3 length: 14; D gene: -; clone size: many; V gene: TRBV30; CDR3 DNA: TGTGCCTGGAGTGTCAGCGCCTCGGGCTACGAGCAGTACTTC; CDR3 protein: CAWSVSASGYEQYF
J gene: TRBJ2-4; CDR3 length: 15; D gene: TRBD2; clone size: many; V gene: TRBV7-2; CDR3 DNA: TGTGCCAGCAGCCTTCTAGCGGGAGATAAAAACATTCAGTACTTC; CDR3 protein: CASSLLAGDKNIQYF
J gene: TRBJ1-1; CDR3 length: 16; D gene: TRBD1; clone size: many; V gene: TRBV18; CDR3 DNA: TGTGCCAGCTCACCCGGGACAGGGGAGTGGTACACTGAAGCTTTCTTT; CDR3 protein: CASSPGTGEWYTEAFF
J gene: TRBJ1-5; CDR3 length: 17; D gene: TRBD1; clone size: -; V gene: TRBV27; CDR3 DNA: TGTGCCAGCGGGAGTTCCTGGGACAGGGGAAAGGGACAGCCCCAGCATTTT; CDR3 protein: CASGSSWDRGKGQPQHF
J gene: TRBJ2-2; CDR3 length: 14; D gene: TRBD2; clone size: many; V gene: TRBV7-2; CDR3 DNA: TGTGCCAGCAGCGGGAGGGCCTGGACCGGGGAGCTGTTTTTT; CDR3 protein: CASSGRAWTGELFF
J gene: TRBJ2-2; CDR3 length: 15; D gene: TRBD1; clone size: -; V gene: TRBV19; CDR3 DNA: TGTGCCAGTAGTAAACAGGGGTTAAACACCGGGGAGCTGTTTTTT; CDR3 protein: CASSKQGLNTGELFF
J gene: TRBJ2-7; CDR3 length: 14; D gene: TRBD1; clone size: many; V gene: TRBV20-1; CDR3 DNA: TGCAGTGCCGGGGTGAGACAGGGAATGGGGGAGCAGTACTTC; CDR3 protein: CSAGVRQGMGEQYF
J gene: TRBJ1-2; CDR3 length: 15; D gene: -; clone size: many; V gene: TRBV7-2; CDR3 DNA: TGTGCCAGCAGCCCCCCGGGGGCGCAGGAGTTTGGCTACACCTTC; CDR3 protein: CASSPPGAQEFGYTF
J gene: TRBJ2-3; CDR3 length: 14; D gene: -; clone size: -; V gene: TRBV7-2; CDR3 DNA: TGTGCCAGCAGCTTGGACGGGCCCTTGGATACGCAGTATTTT; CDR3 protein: CASSLDGPLDTQYF
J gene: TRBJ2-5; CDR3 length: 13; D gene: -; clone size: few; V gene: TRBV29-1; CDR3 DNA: TGCAGCGTTGACCCGGGGACCCAAGAGACCCAGTACTTC; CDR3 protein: CSVDPGTQETQYF
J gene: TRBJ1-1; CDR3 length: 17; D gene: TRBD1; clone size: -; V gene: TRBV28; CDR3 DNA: TGTGCCAGCAGTACCCAGGGGGCGGGAGATTGGGACGCTGAAGCTTTCTTT; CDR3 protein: CASSTQGAGDWDAEAFF
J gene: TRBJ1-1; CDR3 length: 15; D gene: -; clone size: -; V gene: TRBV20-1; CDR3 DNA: TGCAGTGCTAGAGGGTACGGCAGGCGAGGGGCTGAAGCTTTCTTT; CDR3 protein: CSARGYGRRGAEAFF
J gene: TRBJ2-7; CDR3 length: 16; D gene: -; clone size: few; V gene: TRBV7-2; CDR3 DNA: TGTGCCAGCAGCCCGTACGTACAGGGTTTAGCCCCAGGGCAGTACTTC; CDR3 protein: CASSPYVQGLAPGQYF
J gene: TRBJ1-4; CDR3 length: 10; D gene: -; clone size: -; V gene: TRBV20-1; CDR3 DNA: TGCAGTGCCGGATATGAAAAACTGTTTTTT; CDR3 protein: CSAGYEKLFF
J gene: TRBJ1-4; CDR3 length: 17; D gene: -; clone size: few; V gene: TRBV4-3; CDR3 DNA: TGCGCCAGCAGCCAAGATTTGAGGGATGGGGGAAATGAAAAACTGTTTTTT; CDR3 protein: CASSQDLRDGGNEKLFF